These 27 T cell receptor beta chains share one sample of origin, sequenced in a study of blood T cell repertoires in COVID-19. The protocol was immunoSEQ multiplex PCR, while the TCRdb copy is restricted to in-frame clones and leaves out a portion. The sample shows roughly 500,000 clones, approximately 83% of them seen only once. The specimen sequenced was peripheral blood. The receptors come from a human donor in a cohort sampled during active COVID-19.

The gene calls are TRBV7-9 and TRBJ1-2, with D uncertain. Germline V gene sequence: CDR1 SEHNR, CDR2 FQNEAQ (reference sequence). V was pared by 4 bases and J by 8 bases, with 14 bases between. CDR3 length: 13 residues. This chain's CDR3 is CASSSGPSWGYTF. DNA of the CDR3: TGTGCCAGCAGCTCTGGGCCGTCTTGGGGCTACACCTTC. Full variable domain (missing parts from reference TRBV7-9 and TRBJ1-2): DTGVSQNPRHKITKRGQNVTFRCDPISEHNRLYWYRQTLGQGPEFLTYFQNEAQLEKSRLLSDRFSAERPKGSFSTLEIQRTEQGDSAMYLCASSSGPSWGYTFGSGTRLTVV.

This chain links TRBV27 with TRBJ2-1, with 14 bases that match TRBD2. Germline assignment: CDR1 MNHEY and CDR2 SMNVEV (reference sequence). The ends lost 8 bases at V and 7 bases at J; junction bases unmatched: 1. The CDR3 is 13 residues long. The CDR3 DNA follows: TGTGCCAGCCGGACTAGCGGGAGGAATGAGCAGTTCTTC. This codes for CASRTSGRNEQFF.

This chain uses TRBV28 with TRBJ2-7; TRBD2 matches 14 bases. CDR1 is MDHEN and CDR2 is SYDVKM in the germline V gene. V lost 3 bases, J lost 6 bases, and 10 bases stayed unmatched. The CDR3 totals 17 residues. The CDR3 DNA reads as TGTGCCAGCAGTTTGCCCTCTGGACTAGCGGGAGGAAGCGAGCAGTACTTC. Translation: CASSLPSGLAGGSEQYF.

The chain employs TRBV11-3 and TRBJ2-1, with TRBD2 matching 7 bases. Germline loops: CDR1 SGHNT, CDR2 YENEEA. V gave up 1 base and J gave up 5 bases; unmatched junction bases: 5. The CDR3 extends over 15 amino acids. CDR3: CASSLGGGNHNEQFF. The DNA for the CDR3 is TGTGCCAGCAGCTTAGGGGGAGGGAATCACAATGAGCAGTTCTTC.

The V call is TRBV28, the J call TRBJ2-5; D is possibly TRBD1 (5 bases). CDR1 and CDR2 from the germline V gene are MDHEN and SYDVKM. The CDR3 sequence is 14 residues long. Deletions cut 3 bases from V and 6 bases from J, with 14 bases between. The CDR3 DNA is TGTGCCAGCAGTTTCACAGGCCAAGTCCAGACCCAGTACTTC. Translating gives CASSFTGQVQTQYF.

This sequence joins TRBV29-1 and TRBJ1-2; D is ambiguous. Looked up from germline, CDR1 is SQVTM and CDR2 is ANQGSEA. Between the trimmed V and J ends, which lost 6 bases and 8 bases, there was a span of 13 bases. The CDR3 length is 11 residues. The CDR3 region is CSVESFSGYTF. Written as DNA, the CDR3 is TGCAGCGTGGAGTCTTTCTCCGGCTACACCTTC. Based on the CDR3 plus reference TRBV29-1 and TRBJ1-2, the full variable domain is SAVISQKPSRDICQRGTSLTIQCQVDSQVTMMFWYRQQPGQSLTLIATANQGSEATYESGFVIDKFPISRPNLTFSTLTVSNMSPEDSSIYLCSVESFSGYTFGSGTRLTVV.

This sequence joins TRBV19 and TRBJ1-1, with 10 bases fitting TRBD1. The CDR3 is 15 amino acids. Germline loops: CDR1 LNHDA, CDR2 SQIVND (reference sequence). The J segment lost 4 bases and the V segment lost 4 bases, leaving 6 bases of the junction unmatched. The CDR3 here is CASSTTGGRGTEAFF. CDR3 bases: TGTGCCAGTAGTACGACAGGGGGCCGGGGCACTGAAGCTTTCTTT.

This clone was recorded only once. V gene TRBV6-2 or TRBV6-3 combines with J gene TRBJ2-5, with TRBD2 matching over 9 bases. The V segment lost 6 bases and the J segment 5 bases; nucleotides outside the gene matches: 10. Germline loops: CDR1 MNHEY, CDR2 SVGEGT. The CDR3 contains 15 residues. CDR3 sequence reads: CASSPPGGRVETQYF. The CDR3 bases are TGTGCCAGCAGCCCCCCCGGCGGGAGGGTGGAGACCCAGTACTTC.

The chain recombines TRBV11-2 with TRBJ1-2, with D maybe TRBD1 (5 bases). V gave up 0 bases and J gave up 3 bases, with 14 bases separating them. This CDR3 has 16 amino acids. CDR1 is SGHAT, CDR2 FQNNGV, per germline. CDR3 residues: CASSLEGGKSDYGYTF. Here the CDR3 DNA reads TGTGCCAGCAGCTTAGAGGGGGGGAAATCGGACTATGGCTACACCTTC.

This chain's CDR3 is CASSLGSQGSYEQYF. The CDR3 DNA reads as TGTGCCAGCAGCTTAGGGTCGCAGGGTTCGTACGAGCAGTACTTC. The gene calls are TRBV7-8 and TRBJ2-7, with D tentatively TRBD1 (5 bases). The V end was cut by 1 base, the J end by 4 bases, with 14 bases between. Germline values: CDR1 SGHVS, CDR2 FQNEAQ. This CDR3 has 15 residues.

The chain recombines TRBV7-6 with TRBJ2-7, with 8 bases identical to TRBD1. The CDR3 totals 13 residues. Trimming removed 5 bases from V and 7 bases from J; junction bases left unmatched: 7. CDR1 SGHVS and CDR2 FNYEAQ come from the germline V gene. The CDR3 reads CASSRQGAREQYF. The CDR3 coding sequence is TGTGCCAGCAGCCGCCAGGGGGCAAGAGAGCAGTACTTC.

V gene TRBV7-2 combines with J gene TRBJ1-5; TRBD1 matches at 9 bases. This CDR3 has 16 residues. With V trimmed by 2 bases and J by 6 bases, 8 bases remained unmatched. CDR1 is SGHTA and CDR2 is FQGNSA in the germline V gene. The CDR3 DNA reads TGTGCCAGCAGCTTAAGGGGGACAGGGTTCTCTCAGCCCCAGCATTTT. Translation gives CASSLRGTGFSQPQHF.

The rearrangement uses TRBV7-3 and TRBJ2-2; 9 bases agree with TRBD2. The germline CDR1 and CDR2 sequences are SGHTA and FQGTGA. J lost 1 base, V lost 1 base, and 10 bases had no gene match. The CDR3 consists of 19 residues. CDR3 DNA sequence: TGTGCCAGCAGCTTAAACCCACAGGGTAGCGGGAGGAACACCGGGGAGCTGTTTTTT. It yields the protein CASSLNPQGSGRNTGELFF.

This chain uses TRBV19 with TRBJ1-6; 7 bases align to TRBD1. The ends lost 3 bases at V and 7 bases at J; junction bases unmatched: 9. The CDR3 consists of 16 residues. Per germline, CDR1 LNHDA and CDR2 SQIVND (reference sequence). The CDR3 nucleotides are TGTGCCAGTAGTATCACATTTGGGACAGAGAATTCACCCCTCCACTTT. Translation: CASSITFGTENSPLHF.

V is TRBV15 and J is TRBJ1-1; TRBD1 aligns across 9 bases. This CDR3 has 16 amino acids. CDR1 is LNHNV, CDR2 YYDKDF, per germline (reference sequence). The J segment lost 1 base and the V segment lost 5 bases, leaving 8 bases of the junction unmatched. The DNA for the CDR3 is TGTGCCACCAGCCCCCGCGGGACAGGGAAGAACACTGAAGCTTTCTTT. Protein: CATSPRGTGKNTEAFF.

The chain is built from TRBV11-2 and TRBJ1-5; tentative D call: TRBD1 (6 bases). In germline, CDR1 is SGHAT, CDR2 FQNNGV. CDR3 size: 15 residues. V was cut by 1 base and J by 4 bases, with 11 bases left in between. As DNA, the CDR3 is TGTGCCAGCAGCTTAGGGGCACAGGGTAATCAGCCCCAGCATTTT. Translating gives CASSLGAQGNQPQHF.

V gene TRBV19 combines with J gene TRBJ1-6; D is ambiguous. Trimming removed 6 bases from V and 7 bases from J, with 16 bases in between. Germline V lookup: CDR1 LNHDA, CDR2 SQIVND (reference sequence). The CDR3 covers 15 residues. The DNA of the CDR3 is TGTGCCAGTAGCCAGAGGGCAGCAGAGAATTCACCCCTCCACTTT. Residues: CASSQRAAENSPLHF.

This chain uses TRBV5-1 with TRBJ1-2; D is undetermined. The CDR3 covers 15 residues. V gave up 4 bases and J gave up 8 bases, with 21 bases separating them. Germline V CDR1 and CDR2: SGHRS, YFSETQ. The CDR3 region is CASSLLGSATGGYTF. The CDR3 DNA is TGCGCCAGCAGCCTACTAGGTAGCGCGACTGGGGGCTACACCTTC.

The gene calls are TRBV7-3 and TRBJ2-1; 8 bases fit TRBD1. The germline V gene has CDR1 SGHTA and CDR2 FQGTGA. The trim removed 2 bases at V and 6 bases at J, leaving 6 bases unmatched. This CDR3 has 15 amino acids. The CDR3: CASSLGTGPSNEQFF. Written as DNA, the CDR3 is TGTGCCAGCAGCTTAGGGACAGGTCCTTCCAATGAGCAGTTCTTC.

This chain joins TRBV19 and TRBJ2-5, with TRBD1 as a possible D gene (5 bases). Trimming removed 9 bases at V and 5 bases at J, with 13 bases between. The germline V gene encodes CDR1 LNHDA and CDR2 SQIVND (reference sequence). This CDR3 is built from 12 residues. This chain's CDR3 is CASLVGVETQYF. CDR3 nucleotides: TGTGCCAGCTTGGTAGGGGTGGAGACCCAGTACTTC.

The gene calls are TRBV6-1 and TRBJ2-4; no clear D gene. V shed 1 base and J shed 6 bases, with 10 bases lying between them. CDR3 length equals 14 residues. Germline CDR1 is MNHNS and CDR2 is SASEGT. The CDR3 coding sequence is TGTGCCAGCAGTGAAGGATGGCAGGCAAACATTCAGTACTTC. Encoded protein: CASSEGWQANIQYF.

The chain recombines TRBV6-6 with TRBJ1-1; D gene uncertain. Per germline, CDR1 MNHNY and CDR2 SVGAGI (reference sequence). V shed 6 bases and J shed 3 bases, with 14 bases lying between them. The length of the CDR3 is 14 residues. The CDR3 DNA reads as TGTGCCAGCAGACCCACTAGGTTCGACACTGAAGCTTTCTTT. Protein: CASRPTRFDTEAFF.

This chain joins TRBV30 and TRBJ1-1; D possibly corresponds to TRBD1 (5 bases). The V and J ends lost 5 bases and 4 bases respectively, with 14 bases between them. The CDR3 contains 13 residues. Germline CDR1 reads GTSNPN; CDR2 reads SVGIG (reference sequence). The CDR3 nucleotides are TGTGCCTGGCAGGGCGAATTAATCACTGAAGCTTTCTTT. This sequence encodes CAWQGELITEAFF.

This chain joins TRBV10-3 and TRBJ2-1; 10 bases agree with TRBD2. Trimming cost V 2 bases and J 3 bases; bases outside gene matches: 7. Germline V gene sequence: CDR1 ENHRY, CDR2 SYGVKD. This CDR3 contains 17 residues. CDR3: CAISETSGTFRYNEQFF. The CDR3 DNA follows: TGTGCCATCAGTGAGACTAGCGGGACCTTCCGCTACAATGAGCAGTTCTTC.

The chain couples TRBV6-4 to TRBJ2-4, with a possible D match to TRBD2 (6 bases). The CDR3 covers 20 residues. Germline values: CDR1 MRHNA, CDR2 SNTAGT. The V and J ends lost 2 bases and 1 base respectively, with 24 bases between them. For the CDR3, the DNA is TGTGCCAGCAGTGACCTCCCGGGGGAAGGAGTAGATCTGGCCAAAAACATTCAGTACTTC. Translated: CASSDLPGEGVDLAKNIQYF.

Of note for this clone: Mismatch with germline at one junction end may stem from a read error. The V gene is TRBV7-7, the J gene TRBJ2-1, with unresolved D. Looked up from germline, CDR1 is SSHAT and CDR2 is FNYEAQ (reference sequence). The CDR3 is 13 amino acids. CDR3 nucleotide sequence: TGTGCTAGCAGCTTAAATCGGGTCAATGAGCAGTTCTTC. Amino acids: CASSLNRVNEQFF.

This rearrangement joins TRBV19 to TRBJ1-5; 9 bases fit TRBD1. Germline V gives CDR1 LNHDA, CDR2 SQIVND (reference sequence). Trimming at V came to 5 bases and at J to 3 bases, leaving 5 bases not matched to a gene. CDR3 length equals 15 residues. In DNA form, the CDR3 reads TGTGCCAGTAGTCACAGGGGGCCCTACAATCAGCCCCAGCATTTT. It specifies CASSHRGPYNQPQHF.